This section outlines one T cell receptor (beta chain) sequence together with its context. The data derive from a study of blood T cell repertoires in COVID-19. Study information: Acute and convalescent COVID-19 specimens originated in the United States, Italy and Spain.

Authors' processing steps: Amplifying reference gene primers gave estimates of nucleated cell counts. The repertoire was sequenced with immunoSEQ multiplex PCR; TCRdb's copy has only in-frame clones and lacks some. V and J calls and clone size are as listed in that table; D and trimming were resolved from the DNA. Among around 300,000 clones listed, about nine tenths were seen once. V trimming: 3 bases; J trimming: 6 bases; junction bases outside the gene matches: 4. Germline assignment: CDR1 GTSNPN and CDR2 SVGIG (reference sequence). This CDR3 comprises 13 residues. The source is a woman in her twenties or thirties with active or convalescent COVID-19. Sequencing was performed on peripheral blood. The rearrangement links TRBV30 to TRBJ1-4, with 7 bases lining up with TRBD1. The CDR3 DNA reads as TGTGCCTGGAGCCCGACAGGGCATGAAAAACTGTTTTTT. Its protein product is CAWSPTGHEKLFF.